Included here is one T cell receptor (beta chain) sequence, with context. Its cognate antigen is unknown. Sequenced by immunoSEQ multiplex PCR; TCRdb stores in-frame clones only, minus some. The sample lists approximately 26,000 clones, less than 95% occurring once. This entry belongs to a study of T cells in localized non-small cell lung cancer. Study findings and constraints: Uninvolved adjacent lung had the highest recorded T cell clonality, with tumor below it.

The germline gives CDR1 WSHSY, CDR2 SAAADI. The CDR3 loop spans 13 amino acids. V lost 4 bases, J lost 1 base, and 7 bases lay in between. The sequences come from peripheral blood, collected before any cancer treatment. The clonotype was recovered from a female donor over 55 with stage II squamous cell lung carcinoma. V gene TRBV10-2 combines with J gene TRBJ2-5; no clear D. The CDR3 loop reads CASSVLVQETQYF. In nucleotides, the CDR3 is TGCGCCAGCAGTGTATTAGTCCAAGAGACCCAGTACTTC.